This record concerns one T cell receptor beta chain sequence. CDR1 and CDR2 (germline): SGHAT, FQDESV (reference sequence). The CDR3 length is 16 residues. V shed 5 bases and J 6 bases; nucleotides not matched to a gene: 11. The entry originates in a study of T cell changes during pregnancy in multiple sclerosis. Profiled with immunoSEQ multiplex PCR; TCRdb holds only in-frame clones, not every one. The sample lists just over 90,000 clones, roughly 91% occurring once. The specimen was peripheral blood, collected after pregnancy. The rearrangement links TRBV11-1 to TRBJ2-1; 9 bases are a match to TRBD2. This clonotype was sampled from a female donor in good health, enrolled as a control in a pregnancy study. CDR3 coding DNA: TGTGCCAGCAGCCCGTTAGCCGGACTAGCGCCCAATGAGCAGTTCTTC. Encoded protein: CASSPLAGLAPNEQFF.